This record concerns one T cell receptor beta chain sequence. The antigen remains unidentified. The record originates from a study of shared clonotypes between healthy human individuals. The study, taken as a whole, reports: For sorted subsets, rarefaction showed incomplete sequencing despite large depth. On the whole, naive subsets had larger estimated richness than memory subsets had.

Tens of thousands of T cell genomes (approximately 0.2 ug DNA) went into each sorted-subset replicate. Data came from immunoSEQ multiplex PCR; TCRdb stores just in-frame clones and leaves some out. The sample has about 380,000 clones; 96% are singletons. The receptor's source is a man in his thirties or forties in good health. The sample consisted of memory CD8+ T cells sorted from blood. Subset in this sample: CD45RO+ cells pooled with CCR7-negative TemRA cells.

The CDR3 DNA follows: TGTGCCAGCAGCTTAATAGCGGGTTTTTACAATGAGCAGTTCTTC. It encodes CASSLIAGFYNEQFF. The chain uses TRBV7-2 and TRBJ2-1; 7 bases align to TRBD2. CDR1 and CDR2 (germline): SGHTA, FQGNSA. Trimming took 2 bases from V and 4 from J; bases not matched to a gene: 5. The CDR3 is 15 amino acids.